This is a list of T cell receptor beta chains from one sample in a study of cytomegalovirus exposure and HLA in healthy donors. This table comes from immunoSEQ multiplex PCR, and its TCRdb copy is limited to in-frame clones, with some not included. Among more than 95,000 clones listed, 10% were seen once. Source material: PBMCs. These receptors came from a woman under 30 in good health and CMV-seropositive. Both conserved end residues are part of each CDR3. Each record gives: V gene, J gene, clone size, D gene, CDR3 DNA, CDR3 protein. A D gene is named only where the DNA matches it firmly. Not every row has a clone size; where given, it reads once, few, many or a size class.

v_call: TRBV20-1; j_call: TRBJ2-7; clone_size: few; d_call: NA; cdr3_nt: TGCAGTGCTAGGGACAACTACGAGCAGTACTTC; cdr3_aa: CSARDNYEQYF
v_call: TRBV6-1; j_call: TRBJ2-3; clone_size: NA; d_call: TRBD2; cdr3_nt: TGTGCCAGCAGTGAACTAGCGGGAGACACAGATACGCAGTATTTT; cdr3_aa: CASSELAGDTDTQYF
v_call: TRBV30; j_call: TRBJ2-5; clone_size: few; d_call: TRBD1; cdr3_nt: TGTGCCTGGACGAGACAGGGGATTTTTAGGGAGACCCAGTACTTC; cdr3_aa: CAWTRQGIFRETQYF
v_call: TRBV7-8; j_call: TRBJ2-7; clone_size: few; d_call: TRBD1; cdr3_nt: TGTGCCAGCAGCACCAGGACAGGGTTCGAGCAGTACTTC; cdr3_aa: CASSTRTGFEQYF
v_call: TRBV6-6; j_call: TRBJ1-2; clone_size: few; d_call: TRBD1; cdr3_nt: TGTGCCAGCAGTTTAATCCAGGGGGCAGGTGGCTACACCTTC; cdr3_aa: CASSLIQGAGGYTF
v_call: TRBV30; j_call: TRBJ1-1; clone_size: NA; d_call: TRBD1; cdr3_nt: TGTGCCTGGAGACAGGGGGCGCTGGGTGAAGCTTTCTTT; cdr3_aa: CAWRQGALGEAFF
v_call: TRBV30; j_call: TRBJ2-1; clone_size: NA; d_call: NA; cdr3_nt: TGTGCCTGGAGTGCACTAGTTGATGAGCAGTTCTTC; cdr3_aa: CAWSALVDEQFF
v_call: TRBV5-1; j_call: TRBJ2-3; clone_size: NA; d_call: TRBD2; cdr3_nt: TGCGCCAGCAGCTTGGGCCTAGCGGAGATAAGGACGCAGTATTTT; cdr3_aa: CASSLGLAEIRTQYF
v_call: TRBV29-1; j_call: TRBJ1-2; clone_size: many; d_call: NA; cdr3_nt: TGCAGCGTCGGACGGGGAGAGGACTACTACACCTTC; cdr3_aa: CSVGRGEDYYTF
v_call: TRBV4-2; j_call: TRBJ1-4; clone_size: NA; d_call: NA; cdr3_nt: TGTGCCAGCAGCCTAAAGGGACACCCAAATGAAAAACTGTTTTTT; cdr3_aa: CASSLKGHPNEKLFF
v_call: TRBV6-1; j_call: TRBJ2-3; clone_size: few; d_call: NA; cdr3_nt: TGTGCCAGCAGTCGCGGGACAGATACGCAGTATTTT; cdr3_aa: CASSRGTDTQYF
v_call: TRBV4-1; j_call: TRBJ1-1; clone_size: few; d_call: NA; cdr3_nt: TGCGCCAGCACCTTTGGCTCTACAGGGACCATGATGGCCACTGAAGCTTTCTTT; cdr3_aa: CASTFGSTGTMMATEAFF
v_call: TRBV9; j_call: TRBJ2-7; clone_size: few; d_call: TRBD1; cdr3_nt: TGTGCCAGAGCGCCCCCCAAAAATGGACAGGGAAGGTACGAGCAGTACTTC; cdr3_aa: CARAPPKNGQGRYEQYF
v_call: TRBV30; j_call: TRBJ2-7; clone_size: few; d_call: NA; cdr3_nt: TGTGCCTGGAGTGTTGGGCGCTACGAGCAGTACTTC; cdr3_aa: CAWSVGRYEQYF
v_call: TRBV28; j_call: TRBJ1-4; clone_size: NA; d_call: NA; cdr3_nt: TGTGCCAGCAGCTCCGGGACAACTAATGAAAAACTGTTTTTT; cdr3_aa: CASSSGTTNEKLFF
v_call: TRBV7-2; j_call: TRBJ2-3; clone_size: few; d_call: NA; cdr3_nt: TGTGCCAGCAGCTTAGGGTTAGGGGCTAGCACAGATACGCAGTATTTT; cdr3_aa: CASSLGLGASTDTQYF
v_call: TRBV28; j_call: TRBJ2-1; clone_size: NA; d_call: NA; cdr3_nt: TGTGCCACCTCTCCGGGGACACCTTCCTACAATGAGCAGTTCTTC; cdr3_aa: CATSPGTPSYNEQFF
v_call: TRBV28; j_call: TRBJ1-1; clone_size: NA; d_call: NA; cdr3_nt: TGTGCCAGCGTCAGGGCAGTTATGACTGAAGCTTTCTTT; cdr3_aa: CASVRAVMTEAFF
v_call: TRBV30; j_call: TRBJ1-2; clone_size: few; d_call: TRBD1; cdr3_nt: TGTGCCTGGGGACAGGGGGCCGGCGGCTACACCTTC; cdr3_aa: CAWGQGAGGYTF
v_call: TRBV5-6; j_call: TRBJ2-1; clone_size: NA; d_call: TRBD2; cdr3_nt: TGTGCCAGCAGGGATAGCGGGAGGGCCTACGGGGAGCAGTTCTTC; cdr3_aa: CASRDSGRAYGEQFF
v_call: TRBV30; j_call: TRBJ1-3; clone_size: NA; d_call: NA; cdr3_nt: TGTGCCTGGAGTTCAATCTCTGGAAACACCATATATTTT; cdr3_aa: CAWSSISGNTIYF
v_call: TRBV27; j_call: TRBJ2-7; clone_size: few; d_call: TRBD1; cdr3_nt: TGTGCCAGCAGCCGGGCAAGGACAGGGCCCTCCTACGAGCAGTACTTC; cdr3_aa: CASSRARTGPSYEQYF